The clone carrying this TCR beta chain is a singleton in its sample. CDR1 and CDR2 (germline): SGHAT, FQNNGV. V gave up 5 bases and J gave up 0 bases, with 8 bases separating them. The CDR3 is 13 residues long. The source of the sample is a study of immune evolution from preneoplasia to lung adenocarcinoma. Sequencing was performed with immunoSEQ multiplex PCR; in TCRdb, only in-frame clones are kept and a portion is missing. This sample yields about 3,000 clones, of which around 82% are seen a single time; less than 8.5% belongs to the top ten. The sequencing input was FFPE adjacent normal lung tissue. The TCR was taken from a person between 65 and 79 years old with lung adenocarcinoma. The chain is built from TRBV11-2 and TRBJ2-7; D unclear. DNA for the CDR3: TGTGCCAGCAGCCTCACAACCTCCTACGAGCAGTACTTC. Its translation: CASSLTTSYEQYF.